The 14 T cell receptor beta chains below come from one sample, sequenced in a study of identical twins. TCRdb called the 5' RACE reads again in MiXCR, with one record for every CDR3 protein. The sample has about 550,000 distinct CDR3 sequences, approximately 20% seen once. This sample was also put to use in a study of yellow fever vaccine responses in identical twins.

The material sequenced was CD4+ T cells sorted from blood. Receptor source: a woman under 30 in good health.

The sample holds a few counts of this clonotype. The chain recombines TRBV12-3 or TRBV12-4 with TRBJ2-4; D may be TRBD1 (6 bases). V lost 6 bases and J 1 base, leaving 16 bases between the germline ends. There are 16 residues in the CDR3. Here the CDR3 reads CASSPSRDKAKNIQYF. The CDR3 DNA is TGTGCCAGCAGCCCGAGCCGGGACAAGGCCAAAAACATTCAGTACTTC.

There are a few counts of this clonotype. This chain uses TRBV10-3 with TRBJ2-3, with 12 bases aligning to TRBD2. CDR3 size: 15 residues. Trimming took 4 bases from V and 1 from J; bases not matched to a gene: 0. Germline assignment: CDR1 ENHRY and CDR2 SYGVKD. CDR3 loop: CAISGLAGGTDTQYF. Here the CDR3 DNA reads TGTGCCATCAGTGGACTAGCGGGAGGCACAGATACGCAGTATTTT.

The rearrangement links TRBV15 to TRBJ2-5; 7 nucleotides line up with TRBD2. The CDR3 sequence is 16 residues long. The germline gives CDR1 LNHNV, CDR2 YYDKDF (reference sequence). J lost 3 bases, V lost 3 bases, and 10 bases had no gene match. CDR3 residues: CATSRSKGGGEETQYF. As DNA, the CDR3 is TGTGCCACCAGCAGGTCGAAAGGTGGGGGGGAAGAGACCCAGTACTTC.

The chain joins TRBV24-1 to TRBJ2-1; TRBD2 agrees at 9 bases. This CDR3 comprises 15 residues. V was pared by 4 bases and J by 3 bases, with 3 bases of the junction left unmatched. The germline V gene has CDR1 KGHDR and CDR2 SFDVKD. CDR3 sequence (DNA): TGTGCCACCAGTGACCGTAGCGGGAGCTACAATGAGCAGTTCTTC. Residues: CATSDRSGSYNEQFF.

The V gene is TRBV6-1, the J gene TRBJ2-7, with D perhaps being TRBD1 or TRBD2 (8 bases each). CDR3 length: 17 amino acids. From germline, CDR1 is MNHNS and CDR2 SASEGT. With 7 bases removed from V and 4 bases from J, the gap between germline ends came to 26 bases. CDR3 region: CASTSRTGTRSWYEQYF. The CDR3 DNA follows: TGTGCCAGCACGTCCCGGACAGGGACTAGATCTTGGTACGAGCAGTACTTC.

The chain is built from TRBV5-1 and TRBJ2-7, with D hard to call. Trimming took 0 bases from V and 5 from J, leaving 3 bases between them. The CDR3 covers 11 residues. The germline gives CDR1 SGHRS, CDR2 YFSETQ. The CDR3 sequence: CASSLEDEQYF. In DNA form, the CDR3 reads TGCGCCAGCAGCTTGGAGGACGAGCAGTACTTC.

The chain recombines TRBV6-4 with TRBJ2-1; no reliable D call. This CDR3 contains 16 residues. The germline gives CDR1 MRHNA, CDR2 SNTAGT. V shed 6 bases and J shed 0 bases, with 15 bases lying between them. CDR3 DNA sequence: TGTGCCAGCAGCGTAAGAGACTCCAACTCCTACAATGAGCAGTTCTTC. This codes for CASSVRDSNSYNEQFF.

V is TRBV5-5 and J is TRBJ1-1; no definite D call. The CDR3 has 16 residues. Germline CDR1 is SGHKS and CDR2 is YYEKEE (reference sequence). Trimming removed 0 bases from V and 3 bases from J, with 15 bases in between. DNA of the CDR3: TGTGCCAGCAGCTTGGCCGGGCCAAGCCGGTACACTGAAGCTTTCTTT. Translating it yields CASSLAGPSRYTEAFF.

In its sample, this clonotype was seen a few times. This chain links TRBV18 with TRBJ2-7; TRBD2 might be the D (5 bases). V was clipped by 1 base and J by 7 bases, with 11 bases between them. CDR1 is KGHSH and CDR2 is LQKENI in the germline V gene. This CDR3 has 13 residues. CDR3 in DNA: TGTGCCAGCTCACCACGGATTTCGGGAGAGCAGTACGTC. This gives the protein CASSPRISGEQYV.

CDR3 loop: CASSQDRQRLNTGELFF. As DNA, the CDR3 is TGTGCCAGCAGCCAAGATCGACAGAGATTGAACACCGGGGAGCTGTTTTTT. The chain employs TRBV3-1 and TRBJ2-2; the D gene is possibly TRBD1 (5 bases). V dropped 0 bases and J dropped 1 base, with 12 bases sitting between them. This CDR3 is built from 17 residues. The germline V gene has CDR1 LGHDT and CDR2 YNNKEL (reference sequence).

This clonotype was counted many times. The chain links TRBV3-1 to TRBJ1-1, with D tentatively TRBD1 (5 bases). The germline V gene has CDR1 LGHDT and CDR2 YNNKEL (reference sequence). Trimming took 2 bases from V and 9 from J, leaving 13 bases between them. CDR3 length: 13 residues. CDR3 DNA sequence: TGTGCCAGCAGCCAAACCCGGACGGGGCAAGCTTTCTTT. The encoded protein is CASSQTRTGQAFF.

Only a few counts were recorded for this clonotype. The chain uses TRBV5-5 and TRBJ2-6, with 8 bases fitting TRBD2. The V segment lost 4 bases and the J segment 0 bases; nucleotides outside the gene matches: 3. The germline gives CDR1 SGHKS, CDR2 YYEKEE (reference sequence). The CDR3 is 16 amino acids. The DNA for the CDR3 is TGTGCCAGCAGCGCGGGAGGCAGCTCTGGGGCCAACGTCCTGACTTTC. It yields the protein CASSAGGSSGANVLTF.

The rearrangement uses TRBV7-2 and TRBJ2-4; TRBD2 matches 10 bases. CDR3 length: 17 residues. The germline CDR1 and CDR2 sequences are SGHTA and FQGNSA. J lost 6 bases, V lost 7 bases, and 15 bases had no gene match. The CDR3: CASTKVVLAGAGNIQYF. In DNA form, the CDR3 reads TGTGCCAGCACCAAAGTGGTGCTAGCGGGAGCGGGAAACATTCAGTACTTC.

The genes are TRBV7-9 and TRBJ1-2; D unclear. Germline-derived CDR1 and CDR2 are SEHNR and FQNEAQ (reference sequence). The CDR3 covers 12 residues. The germline V and J ends were trimmed by 1 base and 4 bases, with 4 bases remaining between them. CDR3 in amino acids: CASSLDAYGYTF. DNA of the CDR3: TGTGCCAGCAGCTTAGATGCCTATGGCTACACCTTC.